These 9 T cell receptor beta chains share one sample of origin, sequenced in a study of T cell responses to AZD1222 COVID-19 vaccine. The protocol was immunoSEQ multiplex PCR, while the TCRdb copy is restricted to in-frame clones and leaves out a portion. The table includes approximately 140,000 clones, approximately 89% detected once. Sequencing used peripheral blood, obtained on day 0 of AZD1222 vaccination. These receptors originate from an adult in good health.

This clone was seen once. This chain uses TRBV7-3 with TRBJ2-5; D might be TRBD2 (6 bases). CDR1 is SGHTA and CDR2 is FQGTGA in the germline V gene. The CDR3 is 15 amino acids. Trimming pared 5 bases from V and 5 bases from J, leaving 18 bases between. This CDR3 is CASSRAGRTPETQYF. CDR3 DNA sequence: TGTGCCAGCAGCCGGGCGGGACGGACCCCGGAGACCCAGTACTTC.

The chain combines TRBV5-1 with TRBJ2-7; 8 bases line up with TRBD1. The V and J ends lost 4 bases and 7 bases, in that order; junction bases with no gene match: 7. Germline V gene data show CDR1 as SGHRS and CDR2 as YFSETQ. The CDR3 loop spans 13 amino acids. CDR3 coding DNA: TGCGCCAGCAGCACAGGGGGATCGTTTGAGCAGTACTTC. It specifies CASSTGGSFEQYF.

The chain joins TRBV5-1 to TRBJ1-2, with 9 bases matching TRBD1. The CDR3 totals 16 residues. Germline CDR1 is SGHRS and CDR2 is YFSETQ. V trimming: 5 bases; J trimming: 4 bases; junction bases outside the gene matches: 12. The CDR3 sequence: CASSSLPRDRVYGYTF. DNA of the CDR3: TGCGCCAGCAGTTCGCTCCCTCGGGACAGGGTCTATGGCTACACCTTC.

V gene TRBV6-2 or TRBV6-3 combines with J gene TRBJ2-7; the match to TRBD1 covers 10 bases. Germline CDR1 is MNHEY and CDR2 is SVGEGT. The CDR3 length is 17 residues. J lost 2 bases, V lost 5 bases, and 12 bases had no gene match. CDR3 bases: TGTGCCAGCAGTGGGCCTCCGGGGACAGGGGTAACCTACGAGCAGTACTTC. Translation: CASSGPPGTGVTYEQYF.

V and J are TRBV2 and TRBJ1-5; D is perhaps TRBD1 (6 bases). From germline, CDR1 is SNHLY and CDR2 FYNNEI. The CDR3 has 16 residues. Trimming shortened V by 6 bases and J by 2 bases, and 17 bases separated the two germline ends. The CDR3 protein is CASSLRGGSGNQPQHF. The CDR3 DNA reads as TGTGCCAGCAGCCTTCGAGGGGGGTCCGGCAATCAGCCCCAGCATTTT.

The V gene is TRBV6-4, the J gene TRBJ2-3; 8 bases map to TRBD2. The ends lost 3 bases at V and 1 base at J; junction bases unmatched: 0. CDR3 length: 14 residues. Germline assignment: CDR1 MRHNA and CDR2 SNTAGT. The CDR3: CASSEAGGTDTQYF. CDR3 coding DNA: TGTGCCAGCAGTGAAGCGGGGGGCACAGATACGCAGTATTTT.

This chain uses TRBV28 with TRBJ2-7; 11 bases match TRBD2. Trimming at V came to 5 bases and at J to 5 bases, leaving 11 bases not matched to a gene. The CDR3 is made up of 16 amino acids. CDR1 is MDHEN and CDR2 is SYDVKM in the germline V gene. The CDR3 region has the DNA TGTGCCAGCAGTACCTCGGCTAGCGGGGGGTTGAACGAGCAGTACTTC. Translated: CASSTSASGGLNEQYF.

Comments on this clone: Within the sample, other DNA sequences also encode this same CDR3. This chain uses TRBV5-8 with TRBJ1-1; D is perhaps TRBD1 (6 bases). Trimming shortened V by 2 bases and J by 5 bases, and 13 bases separated the two germline ends. The germline CDR1 and CDR2 sequences are SGHTS and YDEGEE. The CDR3 length is 14 residues. CDR3 sequence reads: CASSLRGLGTEAFF. DNA of the CDR3: TGTGCCAGCAGCTTACGGGGGCTGGGGACTGAAGCTTTCTTT.

This chain uses TRBV5-1 with TRBJ1-4; perhaps TRBD1 as D (5 bases). The CDR3 is 14 amino acids. V lost 4 bases, J lost 5 bases, and 12 bases lay in between. Per germline, CDR1 SGHRS and CDR2 YFSETQ. The CDR3 protein is CASSPRALNEKLFF. In DNA form, the CDR3 reads TGCGCCAGCAGCCCCAGGGCGCTGAATGAAAAACTGTTTTTT.